The sample holds a few counts of the clone carrying this T cell receptor (beta chain). No antigen is known for it. This entry is derived from a study of beta chain features in type 1 diabetes. Study-level results: Relative to healthy donors, patients appeared to have naive, central memory and Treg TCRB repertoires that were more similar.

The germline V gene encodes CDR1 SGDLS and CDR2 YYNGEE. The CDR3 extends over 16 amino acids. The V gene end was trimmed by 3 bases and the J gene end by 1 base; junction bases not matched to a gene: 7. Of the isolated RNA, all was reverse transcribed, and so the sequenced material was expressed TCRB transcripts. Produced via immunoSEQ multiplex PCR; TCRdb's table is partial and in-frame only. The data show roughly 140,000 clones, around 10% seen once. V usage is TRBV9 and J usage is TRBJ2-1; 7 bases map to TRBD2. The sample consisted of central memory CD4+ T cells from blood. This receptor was obtained from a man between 18 and 29 years old in good health. CDR3 in amino acids: CASSEAGLRSYNEQFF. The CDR3 DNA follows: TGTGCCAGCAGCGAAGCGGGGCTCCGGTCCTACAATGAGCAGTTCTTC.